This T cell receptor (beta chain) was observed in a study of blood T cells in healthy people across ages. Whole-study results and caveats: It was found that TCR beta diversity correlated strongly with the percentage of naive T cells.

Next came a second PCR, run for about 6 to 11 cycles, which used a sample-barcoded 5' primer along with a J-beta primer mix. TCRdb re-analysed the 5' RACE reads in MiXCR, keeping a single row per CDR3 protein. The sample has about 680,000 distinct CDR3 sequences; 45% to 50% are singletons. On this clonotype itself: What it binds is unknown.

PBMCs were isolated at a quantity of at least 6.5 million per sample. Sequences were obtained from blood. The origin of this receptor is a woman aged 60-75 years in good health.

The CDR3 protein is CASSSGLAGGPSEFF. The CDR3 DNA follows: TGTGCCAGCAGTTCGGGACTAGCGGGAGGGCCTAGCGAGTTCTTC. The chain uses TRBV6-6 and TRBJ2-1, with 16 bases aligning to TRBD2. This CDR3 has 15 residues. Germline V lookup: CDR1 MNHNY, CDR2 SVGAGI (reference sequence). The V and J ends lost 4 bases and 14 bases, in that order; junction bases with no gene match: 8.